This is a list of T cell receptor beta chains from one sample in a study of molecular identifiers for immune sequencing clone quantification. TCRdb itself ran the PCR reads through MiXCR, one entry per CDR3 protein. The sample shows 400,000 to 600,000 distinct CDR3 sequences, 20% to 25% of them seen only once. The sample taken for sequencing was naive CD8+ T cells from blood, with Jurkat cell RNA spiked in. Receptors originate from a human donor in good health. Some libraries in this study had Jurkat cell RNA spiked in. CDR3s include the opening cysteine and the closing phenylalanine or tryptophan. Each record gives: J gene, D gene, clone size, V gene, CDR3 protein, CDR3 DNA. The D gene is left open where the match is weak. Not every row has a clone size; where given, it reads once, few, many or a size class.

j_call: TRBJ2-1; d_call: .; clone_size: many; v_call: TRBV4-1; cdr3_aa: CASSQNRDQLLNEQFF; cdr3_nt: TGCGCCAGCAGCCAAAACAGGGATCAGCTGTTGAATGAGCAGTTCTTC
j_call: TRBJ1-1; d_call: TRBD1; clone_size: many; v_call: TRBV29-1; cdr3_aa: CSAVGQEGVEAFF; cdr3_nt: TGCAGCGCCGTGGGACAGGAGGGGGTCGAAGCTTTCTTT
j_call: TRBJ1-5; d_call: .; clone_size: many; v_call: TRBV4-3; cdr3_aa: CASSQDIGDYQPQHF; cdr3_nt: TGCGCCAGCAGCCAAGATATAGGGGACTATCAGCCCCAGCATTTT
j_call: TRBJ1-4; d_call: .; clone_size: .; v_call: TRBV7-9; cdr3_aa: CASTTHREPTNEKLFF; cdr3_nt: TGTGCCAGCACCACTCACCGGGAACCAACTAATGAAAAACTGTTTTTT
j_call: TRBJ2-1; d_call: .; clone_size: many; v_call: TRBV5-1; cdr3_aa: CASSFGGSEQFF; cdr3_nt: TGTGCCAGCAGCTTTGGGGGTTCTGAGCAGTTCTTC
j_call: TRBJ2-3; d_call: TRBD2; clone_size: .; v_call: TRBV6-2/TRBV6-3; cdr3_aa: CASSYLTTSGRAPDTQYF; cdr3_nt: TGTGCCAGCAGTTACCTCACAACTAGCGGGAGGGCCCCAGATACGCAGTATTTT
j_call: TRBJ2-5; d_call: .; clone_size: .; v_call: TRBV19; cdr3_aa: CASSMEGEEAQYF; cdr3_nt: TGTGCCAGTAGTATGGAAGGGGAAGAGGCCCAGTACTTC
j_call: TRBJ2-2; d_call: TRBD1; clone_size: many; v_call: TRBV9; cdr3_aa: CASSLGQGAGGELFF; cdr3_nt: TGTGCCAGCAGCCTCGGACAGGGAGCTGGCGGGGAGCTGTTTTTT
j_call: TRBJ2-3; d_call: .; clone_size: many; v_call: TRBV4-3; cdr3_aa: CASSQEGDWGTDTQYF; cdr3_nt: TGCGCCAGCAGCCAAGAGGGGGACTGGGGCACAGATACGCAGTATTTT
j_call: TRBJ2-7; d_call: .; clone_size: many; v_call: TRBV4-1; cdr3_aa: CASSQDYPGVEQYF; cdr3_nt: TGCGCCAGCAGCCAAGATTACCCGGGGGTCGAGCAGTACTTC
j_call: TRBJ2-5; d_call: .; clone_size: .; v_call: TRBV3-1; cdr3_aa: CASSQGTPGGRETQYF; cdr3_nt: TGTGCCAGCAGCCAAGGTACCCCAGGGGGGCGGGAGACCCAGTACTTC
j_call: TRBJ1-1; d_call: .; clone_size: .; v_call: TRBV21-1; cdr3_aa: CASSKVQTTNTEAFF; cdr3_nt: TGTGCCAGCAGCAAAGTTCAGACAACGAACACTGAAGCTTTCTTT
j_call: TRBJ1-3; d_call: .; clone_size: .; v_call: TRBV7-6; cdr3_aa: CASSLDRRGEGNTIYF; cdr3_nt: TGTGCCAGCAGCTTAGACCGCAGGGGCGAAGGAAACACCATATATTTT
j_call: TRBJ2-5; d_call: TRBD2; clone_size: many; v_call: TRBV2; cdr3_aa: CASSDWASGSFGTQYF; cdr3_nt: TGTGCCAGCAGTGATTGGGCTAGCGGGTCCTTCGGGACCCAGTACTTC
j_call: TRBJ2-1; d_call: TRBD1; clone_size: few; v_call: TRBV6-1; cdr3_aa: CASSESGTGFYNEQFF; cdr3_nt: TGTGCCAGCAGTGAATCCGGGACAGGGTTCTACAATGAGCAGTTCTTC
j_call: TRBJ2-3; d_call: TRBD2; clone_size: few; v_call: TRBV13; cdr3_aa: CASSPPGLAEEDTQYF; cdr3_nt: TGTGCCAGCAGCCCACCGGGACTAGCGGAGGAGGATACGCAGTATTTT
j_call: TRBJ2-5; d_call: .; clone_size: .; v_call: TRBV24-1; cdr3_aa: CATSDFFGFQETQYF; cdr3_nt: TGTGCCACCAGTGATTTCTTTGGTTTCCAAGAGACCCAGTACTTC
j_call: TRBJ2-7; d_call: .; clone_size: many; v_call: TRBV3-1; cdr3_aa: CASSLQRGEQYF; cdr3_nt: TGTGCCAGCAGCCTTCAACGGGGCGAGCAGTACTTC
j_call: TRBJ2-7; d_call: TRBD1; clone_size: few; v_call: TRBV27; cdr3_aa: CASSRDRYEQYF; cdr3_nt: TGTGCCAGCAGCCGGGACAGATACGAGCAGTACTTC
j_call: TRBJ2-5; d_call: .; clone_size: many; v_call: TRBV5-5; cdr3_aa: CASSPPTGEETQYF; cdr3_nt: TGTGCCAGCAGCCCACCGACAGGAGAAGAGACCCAGTACTTC
j_call: TRBJ1-4; d_call: TRBD1; clone_size: many; v_call: TRBV2; cdr3_aa: CASSESDRGNEKLFF; cdr3_nt: TGTGCCAGCAGTGAATCGGACAGGGGGAATGAAAAACTGTTTTTT
j_call: TRBJ1-2; d_call: TRBD1; clone_size: many; v_call: TRBV4-3; cdr3_aa: CASSQDRAGGYGYTF; cdr3_nt: TGCGCCAGCAGCCAAGATCGCGCAGGGGGCTATGGCTACACCTTC
j_call: TRBJ2-7; d_call: .; clone_size: .; v_call: TRBV7-2; cdr3_aa: CASSLTSTALREQYF; cdr3_nt: TGTGCCAGCAGCTTAACTAGCACAGCTTTGAGGGAGCAGTACTTC
j_call: TRBJ2-3; d_call: .; clone_size: many; v_call: TRBV4-1; cdr3_aa: CASSGTGPPGEYF; cdr3_nt: TGCGCCAGCAGCGGAACAGGGCCACCGGGCGAGTATTTT
j_call: TRBJ1-6; d_call: TRBD1; clone_size: .; v_call: TRBV5-1; cdr3_aa: CASSAGTGMINNSPLHF; cdr3_nt: TGCGCCAGCAGCGCCGGGACAGGGATGATAAATAATTCACCCCTCCACTTT
j_call: TRBJ1-1; d_call: .; clone_size: .; v_call: TRBV6-1; cdr3_aa: CASSEGYGYTEAFF; cdr3_nt: TGTGCCAGCAGTGAAGGCTACGGCTACACTGAAGCTTTCTTT
j_call: TRBJ2-5; d_call: .; clone_size: many; v_call: TRBV29-1; cdr3_aa: CSVRHKRETQYF; cdr3_nt: TGCAGCGTACGACATAAGCGAGAGACCCAGTACTTC
j_call: TRBJ2-3; d_call: TRBD1; clone_size: .; v_call: TRBV28; cdr3_aa: CASSLPKPGQGFPDTQYF; cdr3_nt: TGTGCCAGCAGTTTACCTAAACCGGGACAGGGATTTCCAGATACGCAGTATTTT
j_call: TRBJ1-4; d_call: .; clone_size: many; v_call: TRBV7-2; cdr3_aa: CASSLELASTNEKLFF; cdr3_nt: TGTGCCAGCAGCTTAGAGTTGGCATCAACTAATGAAAAACTGTTTTTT
j_call: TRBJ2-7; d_call: .; clone_size: many; v_call: TRBV29-1; cdr3_aa: CSVEEVLIGEQYF; cdr3_nt: TGCAGCGTTGAAGAGGTGCTGATAGGCGAGCAGTACTTC
j_call: TRBJ2-7; d_call: .; clone_size: many; v_call: TRBV29-1; cdr3_aa: CSGKTGMDYEQYF; cdr3_nt: TGCAGCGGCAAAACAGGGATGGACTACGAGCAGTACTTC
j_call: TRBJ1-5; d_call: TRBD1; clone_size: many; v_call: TRBV27; cdr3_aa: CASSPGQGVQPQHF; cdr3_nt: TGTGCCAGCAGTCCTGGACAGGGGGTCCAGCCCCAGCATTTT
j_call: TRBJ2-7; d_call: TRBD1; clone_size: .; v_call: TRBV14; cdr3_aa: CASSQERIRAGGPYEQYF; cdr3_nt: TGTGCCAGCAGCCAAGAACGAATAAGGGCAGGGGGCCCCTACGAGCAGTACTTC
j_call: TRBJ2-7; d_call: TRBD1; clone_size: .; v_call: TRBV20-1; cdr3_aa: CSASPGAGGYEQYF; cdr3_nt: TGCAGTGCTAGCCCTGGGGCAGGGGGCTACGAGCAGTACTTC
j_call: TRBJ1-5; d_call: .; clone_size: many; v_call: TRBV7-9; cdr3_aa: CASSLDGGGRIQPQHF; cdr3_nt: TGTGCCAGCAGCTTAGATGGGGGCGGCCGTATTCAGCCCCAGCATTTT
j_call: TRBJ2-1; d_call: .; clone_size: few; v_call: TRBV11-2; cdr3_aa: CASSLDFRTGWGDEQFF; cdr3_nt: TGTGCCAGCAGCTTAGATTTCCGGACAGGATGGGGGGATGAGCAGTTCTTC
j_call: TRBJ1-1; d_call: .; clone_size: many; v_call: TRBV7-9; cdr3_aa: CASSLVTGSSVQAFF; cdr3_nt: TGTGCCAGCAGCTTAGTAACGGGTTCAAGCGTGCAAGCTTTCTTT
j_call: TRBJ2-3; d_call: TRBD1; clone_size: .; v_call: TRBV3-1; cdr3_aa: CASSPIYGTADTQYF; cdr3_nt: TGTGCCAGCAGCCCTATATATGGGACAGCAGATACGCAGTATTTT
j_call: TRBJ2-2; d_call: .; clone_size: many; v_call: TRBV23-1; cdr3_aa: CASSQYRVSNTGELFF; cdr3_nt: TGCGCCAGCAGTCAATACAGGGTATCGAACACCGGGGAGCTGTTTTTT
j_call: TRBJ2-2; d_call: .; clone_size: .; v_call: TRBV3-1; cdr3_aa: CASSQNEAVPNTGELFF; cdr3_nt: TGTGCCAGCAGCCAAAATGAGGCGGTACCGAACACCGGGGAGCTGTTTTTT
j_call: TRBJ2-7; d_call: .; clone_size: .; v_call: TRBV4-3; cdr3_aa: CASSPTGAVYEQYF; cdr3_nt: TGCGCCAGCAGCCCGACCGGGGCAGTCTACGAGCAGTACTTC
j_call: TRBJ1-1; d_call: .; clone_size: .; v_call: TRBV18; cdr3_aa: CASSPTAPQGPNTEAFF; cdr3_nt: TGTGCCAGCTCACCGACAGCCCCCCAGGGTCCGAACACTGAAGCTTTCTTT
j_call: TRBJ2-7; d_call: TRBD1; clone_size: many; v_call: TRBV29-1; cdr3_aa: CSVEGGYGTAYEQYF; cdr3_nt: TGCAGCGTTGAAGGCGGGTACGGGACAGCCTACGAGCAGTACTTC
j_call: TRBJ2-5; d_call: TRBD1; clone_size: many; v_call: TRBV10-3; cdr3_aa: CAISEDRERETQYF; cdr3_nt: TGTGCCATCAGTGAAGACAGGGAGCGAGAGACCCAGTACTTC
j_call: TRBJ2-6; d_call: .; clone_size: many; v_call: TRBV9; cdr3_aa: CASSVLGPDANVLTF; cdr3_nt: TGTGCCAGCAGCGTATTGGGGCCTGACGCCAACGTCCTGACTTTC
j_call: TRBJ2-3; d_call: TRBD1; clone_size: many; v_call: TRBV2; cdr3_aa: CASSESRGIFTDTQYF; cdr3_nt: TGTGCCAGCAGTGAGTCCAGGGGGATTTTCACAGATACGCAGTATTTT
j_call: TRBJ2-7; d_call: .; clone_size: .; v_call: TRBV11-2; cdr3_aa: CASSRRAGVAYEQYF; cdr3_nt: TGTGCCAGCAGCCGGAGGGCAGGGGTGGCCTACGAGCAGTACTTC
j_call: TRBJ2-3; d_call: TRBD1; clone_size: .; v_call: TRBV11-1; cdr3_aa: CASSAGQGMTDTQYF; cdr3_nt: TGTGCCAGCAGCGCCGGACAGGGTATGACAGATACGCAGTATTTT
j_call: TRBJ2-7; d_call: TRBD1; clone_size: many; v_call: TRBV13; cdr3_aa: CASSLGQGADEQYF; cdr3_nt: TGTGCCAGCAGCTTAGGGCAGGGGGCGGACGAGCAGTACTTC
j_call: TRBJ2-5; d_call: .; clone_size: few; v_call: TRBV6-5; cdr3_aa: CASSPTWSGGGRQEETQYF; cdr3_nt: TGTGCCAGCAGCCCAACTTGGTCTGGGGGGGGCAGGCAAGAAGAGACCCAGTACTTC
j_call: TRBJ2-2; d_call: TRBD1; clone_size: .; v_call: TRBV4-3; cdr3_aa: CASGPGQGFTGELFF; cdr3_nt: TGCGCCAGCGGCCCGGGACAGGGGTTCACCGGGGAGCTGTTTTTT
j_call: TRBJ2-7; d_call: TRBD1; clone_size: few; v_call: TRBV15; cdr3_aa: CATSREGQGGGTYEQYF; cdr3_nt: TGTGCCACCAGCAGAGAAGGACAGGGGGGAGGTACCTACGAGCAGTACTTC
j_call: TRBJ2-3; d_call: TRBD1; clone_size: many; v_call: TRBV24-1; cdr3_aa: CATSDWGQGGTDTQYF; cdr3_nt: TGTGCCACCAGTGATTGGGGACAGGGTGGTACAGATACGCAGTATTTT
j_call: TRBJ2-2; d_call: .; clone_size: many; v_call: TRBV11-2; cdr3_aa: CASSLDLPGELFF; cdr3_nt: TGTGCCAGCAGCTTAGATTTGCCCGGGGAGCTGTTTTTT
j_call: TRBJ2-7; d_call: .; clone_size: few; v_call: TRBV20-1; cdr3_aa: CSAREVGGITYEQYF; cdr3_nt: TGCAGTGCTAGAGAGGTAGGCGGGATTACCTACGAGCAGTACTTC
j_call: TRBJ1-2; d_call: .; clone_size: .; v_call: TRBV12-3/TRBV12-4; cdr3_aa: CASSKSLSSGYTF; cdr3_nt: TGTGCCAGCTCGAAATCCTTAAGCAGTGGCTACACCTTC
j_call: TRBJ2-4; d_call: .; clone_size: few; v_call: TRBV6-2/TRBV6-3; cdr3_aa: CASSYGRNIQYF; cdr3_nt: TGTGCCAGCAGTTACGGCAGGAACATTCAGTACTTC